This T cell receptor (beta chain) was recovered during a study of beta chain features in type 1 diabetes. CD45RO/CCR7/CD25/CD127/CD95/CD27 sorting isolated CD4+ naive, central memory, regulatory and stem cell-like memory cells. Germline CDR1 reads SEHNR; CDR2 reads FQNEAQ (reference sequence). J was trimmed by 7 bases and V by 4 bases; bases with no gene match: 9. The CDR3 sequence is 16 residues long. In regard to this clone: The antigen is undetermined.

Study results and caveats: In every one of the four CD4+ subsets, TCRB CDR3s were moderately but significantly shorter in Type 1 diabetes patients.

Since all of the isolated RNA was reverse transcribed, expressed TCRB transcripts were what got sequenced. Assay used: immunoSEQ multiplex PCR; TCRdb lists only in-frame clones, some missing. The sample lists about 260,000 clones, approximately 24% seen once, with approximately 0.011% in the top ten. The V call is TRBV7-9, the J call TRBJ2-1; 11 bases are a match to TRBD1. The receptor was isolated from a woman between 25 and 40 years old with type 1 diabetes. The sequencing input was naive CD4+ T cells from blood. Here the CDR3 reads CASSYSGDRGNNEQFF. The DNA of the CDR3 is TGTGCCAGCAGCTATAGCGGGGACAGGGGGAATAATGAGCAGTTCTTC.